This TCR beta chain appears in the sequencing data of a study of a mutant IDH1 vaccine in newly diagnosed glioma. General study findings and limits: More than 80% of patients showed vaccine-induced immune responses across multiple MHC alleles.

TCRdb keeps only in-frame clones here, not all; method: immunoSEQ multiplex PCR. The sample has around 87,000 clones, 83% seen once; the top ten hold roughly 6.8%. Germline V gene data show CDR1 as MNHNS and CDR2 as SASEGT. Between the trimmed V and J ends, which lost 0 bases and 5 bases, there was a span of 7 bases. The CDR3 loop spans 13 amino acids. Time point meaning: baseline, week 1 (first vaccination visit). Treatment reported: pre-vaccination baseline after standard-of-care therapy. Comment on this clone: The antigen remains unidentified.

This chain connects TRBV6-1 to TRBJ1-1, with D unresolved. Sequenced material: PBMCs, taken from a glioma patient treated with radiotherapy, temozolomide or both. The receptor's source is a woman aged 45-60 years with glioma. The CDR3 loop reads CASSEARGTEAFF. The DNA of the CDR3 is TGTGCCAGCAGTGAAGCCCGGGGTACTGAAGCTTTCTTT.